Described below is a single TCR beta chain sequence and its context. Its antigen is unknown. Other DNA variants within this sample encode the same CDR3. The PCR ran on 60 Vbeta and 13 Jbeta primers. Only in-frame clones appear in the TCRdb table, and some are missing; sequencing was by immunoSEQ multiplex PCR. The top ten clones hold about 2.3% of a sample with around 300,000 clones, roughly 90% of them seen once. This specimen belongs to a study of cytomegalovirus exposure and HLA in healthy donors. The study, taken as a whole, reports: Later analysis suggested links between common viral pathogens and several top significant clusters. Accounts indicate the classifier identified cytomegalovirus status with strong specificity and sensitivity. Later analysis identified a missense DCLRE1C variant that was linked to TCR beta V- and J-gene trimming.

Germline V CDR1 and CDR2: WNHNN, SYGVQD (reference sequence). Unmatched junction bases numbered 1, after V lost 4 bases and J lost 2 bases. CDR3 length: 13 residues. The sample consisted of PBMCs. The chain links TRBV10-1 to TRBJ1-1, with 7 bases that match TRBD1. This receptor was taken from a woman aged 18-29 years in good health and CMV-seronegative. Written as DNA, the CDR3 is TGCGCCAGCAGTGGACAGGGTAACACTGAAGCTTTCTTT. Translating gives CASSGQGNTEAFF.